This T cell receptor (beta chain) was found in a study of blood T cell repertoires in COVID-19 (dated by TCRdb to the early 2020s). Concerning the study at large: The collaborator samples originated in the United States, Italy and Spain and spanned the acute and convalescent phases of COVID-19. The prospective study material was composed of cDNA or gDNA derived from T cells, B-cell-depleted T cells, or PBMCs. The dataset comprised deeply sampled blood TCRbeta repertoires from subjects exposed to, actively infected with, or recovered from COVID-19. A freely available public database, intended as a resource for researchers studying the immune response to SARS-CoV-2, is where the repertoires were released. The samples were drawn from two sources: the first 160 participants of the ongoing ImmuneRACE study, and 1,000 to 1,500 subjects contributed by 6 global collaborators. Sample metadata almost always included a de-identified subject ID, COVID-19 status, age in years and sex. Where HLA class I and class II types were available, the types were taken from metadata supplied by the sample provider, not from assay-based typing.

Collaborating institutions collected whole blood in K2EDTA tubes following their own protocols. For TCRbeta analysis, collaborators shipped samples in one of three forms: frozen whole blood, isolated PBMCs, or DNA extracted from either of those sample types. This clone was counted between two and nine times. Its antigen is unknown. There are no base qualities to consult, and no much larger clone falls within one base. Overall study outcomes, separate from this receptor: How much clinical and demographic metadata was included differed by source and by participant, and the metadata was provided uncurated.

TCRbeta CDR3 regions were amplified from genomic DNA using the immunoSEQ Assay, a bias-controlled multiplex PCR. The source study handled its data this way. Nucleated cell counts per sample were estimated from amplification of reference gene primers within the assay. To quantify the absolute abundance of each unique TCRbeta CDR3 rearrangement, sequence reads were collapsed and filtered. For each sample, productive Simpson clonality was calculated by taking the square root of Simpson's diversity index across productive rearrangements. The table was pulled from immuneACCESS by TCRdb, which kept in-frame rearrangements only. Such tables lose some clones; where checked, under half of the loss comes from unresolved V genes, and the rest has no known cause. That table supplies the V and J calls and clone size; D and trimming were determined from the DNA. Within this sample are 30,000 or so clones, with 90% of them counted one time only. About 1% of the sample rests with the top ten.

The CDR3 contains 13 residues, cysteine and phenylalanine counted. Only the CDR3 region is kept as DNA, spanning 39 bases read in frame from base 1. From a lookup of the germline V gene, CDR1 and CDR2 are MNHEY and SVGAGI. V loses 2 bases of germline sequence and J loses 8 bases, and the interval between the two ends is 12 bases. The source material was peripheral blood. This chain is built from TRBV6-5 and TRBJ1-2; the best D guess is TRBD1, with 5 bases matching. The receptor's source is a man between 65 and 85 years old with active or convalescent COVID-19. The CDR3 loop reads CASSYTGTGGYTF. The DNA sequence is TGTGCCAGCAGTTACACAGGAACCGGAGGCTACACCTTC.